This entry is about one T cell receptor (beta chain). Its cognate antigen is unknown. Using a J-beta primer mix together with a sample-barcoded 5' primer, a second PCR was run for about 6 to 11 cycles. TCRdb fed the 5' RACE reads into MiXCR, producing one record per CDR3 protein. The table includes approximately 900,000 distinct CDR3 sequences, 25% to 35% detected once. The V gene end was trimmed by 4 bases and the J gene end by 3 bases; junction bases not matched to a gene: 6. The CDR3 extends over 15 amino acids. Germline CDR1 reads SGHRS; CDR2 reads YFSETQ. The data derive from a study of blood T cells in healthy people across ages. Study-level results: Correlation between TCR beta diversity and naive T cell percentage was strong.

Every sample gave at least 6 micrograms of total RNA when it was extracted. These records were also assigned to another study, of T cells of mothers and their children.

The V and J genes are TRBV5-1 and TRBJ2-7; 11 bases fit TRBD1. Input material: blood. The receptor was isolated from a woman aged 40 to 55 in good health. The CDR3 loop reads CASSRTGTGGYEQYF. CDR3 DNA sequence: TGCGCCAGCAGCCGGACCGGGACAGGGGGCTACGAGCAGTACTTC.